The 18 T cell receptor beta chains in this list originate from one sample, sequenced in a study of blood T cells in healthy people across ages. A second PCR of roughly 7 to 11 cycles used a sample-barcoded 5' primer and a J-beta primer mix. Each CDR3 protein gets one entry after TCRdb re-called the 5' RACE reads with MiXCR. The sample gives approximately 1.5 million distinct CDR3 sequences, roughly 32% of which show up once; about 11% is in the top ten. Sequenced material: blood. The receptors come from a woman in her twenties or thirties in good health.

This clonotype was seen a handful of times. The chain employs TRBV3-1 and TRBJ2-7, with 9 bases identical to TRBD1. The ends lost 4 bases at V and 5 bases at J; junction bases unmatched: 3. The length of the CDR3 is 13 residues. Germline V gene lookup returns CDR1 LGHDT and CDR2 YNNKEL (reference sequence). CDR3: CASSRDRAHEQYF. The CDR3 DNA is TGTGCCAGCAGCCGGGACAGGGCCCACGAGCAGTACTTC.

This clonotype was seen only a few times. This rearrangement joins TRBV6-2 or TRBV6-3 to TRBJ2-3; TRBD2 aligns across 8 bases. Losses at the gene ends were 4 bases for V and 3 bases for J; bases not matched to a gene: 12. The CDR3 has 17 amino acids. Germline CDR1 reads MNHEY; CDR2 reads SVGEGT. For the CDR3, the DNA is TGTGCCAGCAGTTCCGACTGGGGCGGGGGGCCAACAGATACGCAGTATTTT. Its translation is CASSSDWGGGPTDTQYF.

The chain combines TRBV2 with TRBJ1-1; no firm D call. This CDR3 comprises 14 residues. V was cut by 7 bases and J by 5 bases, with 17 bases left in between. The germline V gene has CDR1 SNHLY and CDR2 FYNNEI. The CDR3 bases are TGTGCCAGCACCAGCCGGGTTAAAGGAACTGAAGCTTTCTTT. This encodes CASTSRVKGTEAFF.

The table lists this clonotype with a few counts. The chain carries TRBV10-2 and TRBJ2-1; D remains unclear. The CDR3 sequence is 14 residues long. From germline, CDR1 is WSHSY and CDR2 SAAADI. Trimming removed 2 bases from V and 4 bases from J, with 9 bases in between. The CDR3, as DNA: TGCGCCAGCAGTGAGAGGACCTCTTACAATGAGCAGTTCTTC. It yields the protein CASSERTSYNEQFF.

The rearrangement joins TRBV20-1 to TRBJ2-5, with D perhaps TRBD2 (5 bases). Per the germline V gene, CDR1 is DFQATT and CDR2 is SNEGSKA (reference sequence). The CDR3 is made up of 13 amino acids. V gave up 2 bases and J gave up 6 bases, with 13 bases separating them. The CDR3 bases are TGCAGTGCTAGACCCGGGATTGCCCAGACCCAGTACTTC. Translated, it gives CSARPGIAQTQYF.

This clonotype was detected a few times. The chain links TRBV5-5 to TRBJ2-7; D possibly corresponds to TRBD2 (5 bases). The CDR3 runs to 15 residues. In germline, CDR1 is SGHKS, CDR2 YYEKEE (reference sequence). V dropped 4 bases and J dropped 2 bases, with 16 bases sitting between them. The chain's CDR3 is CASSDGKPGPYEQYF. The CDR3 DNA follows: TGTGCCAGCAGCGACGGGAAACCGGGCCCCTACGAGCAGTACTTC.

This clonotype has just a few counts. V and J are TRBV20-1 and TRBJ2-7, with D unresolved. Germline CDR1 is DFQATT and CDR2 is SNEGSKA (reference sequence). This CDR3 spans 14 amino acids. Trimming cost V 0 bases and J 2 bases, with 11 bases left between them. The CDR3 DNA follows: TGCAGTGCTAGAGATCTAAAGGTACCCTACGAGCAGTACTTC. The encoded protein is CSARDLKVPYEQYF.

A note on this clonotype: One end of the junction does not line up with germline, which may come from a read error. The chain links TRBV5-1 to TRBJ2-5, with TRBD2 as a possible D gene (5 bases). The CDR3 length is 14 residues. The germline gives CDR1 SGHRS, CDR2 YFSETQ. The CDR3 region is CASSFWDKEETQYF. The CDR3 DNA reads TGCGCCAGCAGCTTCTGGGATAAGGAGGAGACCCAGTACTTT.

The V gene is TRBV20-1, the J gene TRBJ1-2; a possible D gene is TRBD1 (5 bases). V lost 0 bases and J lost 4, with 12 bases in between. The germline V gene has CDR1 DFQATT and CDR2 SNEGSKA (reference sequence). The CDR3 totals 14 residues. The CDR3 DNA follows: TGCAGTGCTAGAGATTCGAGGGGTACCTATGGCTACACCTTC. Residues: CSARDSRGTYGYTF.

J is TRBJ1-6 and V is TRBV12-3 or TRBV12-4, with 11 nucleotides matching TRBD1. V trimming: 3 bases; J trimming: 8 bases; junction bases outside the gene matches: 3. This CDR3 contains 15 residues. The CDR3 protein is CASSLGTGGYSPLHF. CDR3 in DNA: TGTGCCAGCAGTTTGGGGACAGGGGGATATTCACCCCTCCACTTT.

The V and J genes are TRBV2 and TRBJ2-1, with 8 nucleotides matching TRBD1. Trimming took 6 bases from V and 5 from J; bases not matched to a gene: 9. From germline, CDR1 is SNHLY and CDR2 FYNNEI. The CDR3 runs to 15 residues. CDR3: CASRTTGVIHNEQFF. In DNA, the CDR3 is TGTGCCAGCAGGACGACAGGGGTGATTCACAATGAGCAGTTCTTC.

The chain has TRBV7-2 and TRBJ2-3; D is undetermined. Trimming shortened V by 5 bases and J by 0 bases, and 12 bases separated the two germline ends. The CDR3 extends over 15 amino acids. Germline-derived CDR1 and CDR2 are SGHTA and FQGNSA. The CDR3 nucleotides read TGTGCCAGCAGCCGAAGTTCCGCCAGCACAGATACGCAGTATTTT. Translation gives CASSRSSASTDTQYF.

The chain couples TRBV28 to TRBJ2-3; tentatively, D is TRBD2 (5 bases). Germline lookup yields CDR1 MDHEN and CDR2 SYDVKM. CDR3 size: 12 residues. Trimming left V 7 bases short and J 6 bases short, with 11 bases between. CDR3 residues: CASIKGGDTQYF. The CDR3 DNA follows: TGTGCCAGCATAAAGGGCGGGGATACGCAGTATTTT.

To note about this clonotype: Mismatch with germline at one junction end may stem from a read error. This chain uses TRBV7-2 with TRBJ1-2; D is perhaps TRBD1 (5 bases). Germline values: CDR1 SGHTA, CDR2 FQGNSA. This CDR3 spans 15 amino acids. CDR3 nucleotides: TGTGCCCTACGGGGCGGGCGCGGGACTAGCTATGGTTACACCTTC. Translation gives CALRGGRGTSYGYTF.

The rearrangement joins TRBV20-1 to TRBJ2-5; D is unclear. The CDR3 is made up of 13 amino acids. Germline V CDR1 and CDR2: DFQATT, SNEGSKA (reference sequence). The V gene lost 4 bases and the J gene lost 5 bases, with 14 bases spanning the gap. CDR3: CSATPSPSETQYF. As DNA, the CDR3 is TGCAGTGCTACCCCCAGCCCGAGCGAGACCCAGTACTTC.

The chain combines TRBV10-3 with TRBJ2-7, with 12 bases aligning to TRBD2. CDR3 size: 17 residues. CDR1 ENHRY and CDR2 SYGVKD come from the germline V gene. Unmatched junction bases numbered 6, after V lost 2 bases and J lost 1 base. The CDR3 region is CAISEELAGGFSYEQYF. The CDR3, as DNA: TGTGCCATCAGTGAGGAGCTAGCGGGAGGGTTTTCCTACGAGCAGTACTTC.

The chain recombines TRBV18 with TRBJ2-7, with D unclear. The V gene's germline CDR1 is KGHSH and CDR2 LQKENI. Trimming cost V 3 bases and J 6 bases, with 6 bases left between them. The CDR3 has 11 residues. The CDR3 loop reads CASSPRIEQYF. The CDR3 DNA reads TGTGCCAGCTCACCCCGTATCGAGCAGTACTTC. The full variable domain, its missing parts supplied by reference TRBV18 and TRBJ2-7, is NAGVMQNPRHLVRRRGQEARLRCSPMKGHSHVYWYRQLPEEGLKFMVYLQKENIIDESGMPKERFSAEFPKEGPSILRIQQVVRGDSAAYFCASSPRIEQYFGPGTRLTVT.

This clonotype was counted many times. The chain combines TRBV10-3 with TRBJ2-3; TRBD1 or TRBD2 may be the D gene (7 bases each). The CDR3 spans 15 residues. Germline CDR1 and CDR2: ENHRY and SYGVKD. The germline V and J ends were trimmed by 3 bases and 4 bases, with 14 bases remaining between them. The CDR3 nucleotides read TGTGCCATCAGTGACGTCAGGGGGGGCGCAGATACGCAGTATTTT. Protein product: CAISDVRGGADTQYF.